The rows below give T cell receptor beta chains drawn from one sample of a study of cytomegalovirus exposure and HLA in healthy donors. The table came from immunoSEQ multiplex PCR; TCRdb's copy has only in-frame clones and leaves some out. In the table there are more than 55,000 clones, approximately 80% of which are singletons. The material sequenced was PBMCs. These receptors were taken from a man aged 25 to 45 in good health and CMV-seronegative. Each CDR3 is given with its conserved first and last residue. A D gene is named only where the DNA matches it firmly. Size tells how often a clone was seen (once, few, many) or the class of an expanded clone, and some rows leave it out.

TRBV28,.,TRBJ2-2,TRBD1,TGTGCCAGCAGATGGGACAGGCAATTCTACACCGGGGAGCTGTTTTTT,CASRWDRQFYTGELFF
TRBV30,once,TRBJ2-7,.,TGTGCCTGGAGTGCCCAGGGACAATACGAGCAGTACTTC,CAWSAQGQYEQYF
TRBV7-3,.,TRBJ2-6,.,TGTGCCAGCAGCTTACGGGGCTCTGGGGCCAACGTCCTGACTTTC,CASSLRGSGANVLTF
TRBV7-7,.,TRBJ2-5,TRBD2,TGTGCTAGCAGCTCCGCGGGGGTACCGTACCAAGAGACCCAGTACTTC,CASSSAGVPYQETQYF
TRBV4-1,.,TRBJ2-2,.,TGCGCCAGCAGCCAAGATATGCGCAGGGGAAGGGGAACCGGGGAGCTGTTTTTT,CASSQDMRRGRGTGELFF
TRBV7-9,medium-sized,TRBJ2-7,.,TGTGCCAGCAGCTTAGGGGGGCCGGCCTACGAGCAGTACTTC,CASSLGGPAYEQYF
TRBV7-9,once,TRBJ2-7,.,TGTGCCAGCAGCCCTCGACAGGCCTCCTACGAGCAGTACTTC,CASSPRQASYEQYF
TRBV4-3,.,TRBJ2-7,TRBD2,TGCGCCAGCAGCCGCGGGACTAGCGGCTCTCCCGACGAGCAGTACTTC,CASSRGTSGSPDEQYF
TRBV13,.,TRBJ1-6,TRBD1,TGTGCCAGCAGCCTAGGACAGGGGTATTCACCCCTCCACTTT,CASSLGQGYSPLHF
TRBV7-9,once,TRBJ2-7,.,TGTGCCAGCAGCCCAGTGGGGACTCGAAGGTACGAGCAGTACTTC,CASSPVGTRRYEQYF
TRBV10-1,few,TRBJ1-5,.,TGCGCCAGCAGTGAGTCCGCAGGGATGAATCAGCCCCAGCATTTT,CASSESAGMNQPQHF
TRBV5-4,.,TRBJ2-2,TRBD1,TGTGCCAGCAGCTTTGGGACAGGGCGAAGCGCCGGGGAGCTGTTTTTT,CASSFGTGRSAGELFF
TRBV10-1,.,TRBJ2-3,.,TGCGCCAGCATTGGGCCCTCGGATACGCAGTATTTT,CASIGPSDTQYF
TRBV7-2,.,TRBJ2-5,TRBD2,TGTGCCAGCAGCTTACAACCCTCACTAGCGGGAGGGGGGGAGACCCAGTACTTC,CASSLQPSLAGGGETQYF
TRBV7-2,.,TRBJ2-7,.,TGTGCCAGCAGCTTGACCACGGGGGTGGAGGAGCAGTACTTC,CASSLTTGVEEQYF
TRBV7-9,.,TRBJ1-2,TRBD1,TGTGCCAGCAGCCCCGGGACAGACTATGGCTACACCTTC,CASSPGTDYGYTF
TRBV27,.,TRBJ2-2,.,TGTGCCAGCTCCTGGACAGTCACGGCCGGGGAGCTGTTTTTT,CASSWTVTAGELFF
TRBV9,.,TRBJ2-1,.,TGTGCCAGCAGCGTAGAGGGGAATGAGCAGTTCTTC,CASSVEGNEQFF
TRBV19,.,TRBJ2-3,.,TGTGCCAGTAGTATAAGGCCGGGGGACACAGATACGCAGTATTTT,CASSIRPGDTDTQYF
TRBV4-1,.,TRBJ2-3,TRBD2,TGCGCCAGCAGCCAAGATGAAGGACTAGCGGGGGGGCGTGTAGATACGCAGTATTTT,CASSQDEGLAGGRVDTQYF
TRBV9,.,TRBJ1-1,.,TGTGCCAGCAGCGTAGTCGGGGGTGGCGCCACTGAAGCTTTCTTT,CASSVVGGGATEAFF
TRBV30,.,TRBJ2-7,.,TGTGCCTGGAGTCCTATGCCTACCGAGCAGTACTTC,CAWSPMPTEQYF
TRBV18,.,TRBJ2-1,TRBD1,TGTGCCAGCTCACCACAGGGGGCAGTCTACAATGAGCAGTTCTTC,CASSPQGAVYNEQFF
TRBV13,once,TRBJ2-7,.,TGTGCCAGCAGCTCCCTTGGAGCGGCGGTCCACGAGCAGTACTTC,CASSSLGAAVHEQYF
TRBV6-6,few,TRBJ1-1,TRBD1,TGTGCCAGCGGGGACAGGGGGCTCACTGAAGCTTTCTTT,CASGDRGLTEAFF
TRBV4-1,.,TRBJ1-2,.,TGCGCCAGCAGCCAAGATGGGGGAGGAAGCTATGGCTACACCTTC,CASSQDGGGSYGYTF
TRBV6-1,.,TRBJ2-7,TRBD1,TGTGCCAGCAGTCCCCGGGACAGGGGCTACGAGCAGTACTTC,CASSPRDRGYEQYF
TRBV7-2,.,TRBJ2-7,TRBD1,TGTGCCAGCAGCTTCTACAGGGGCAATTACGACGAGCAGTACTTC,CASSFYRGNYDEQYF
TRBV7-2,once,TRBJ1-1,TRBD1,TGTGCCAGCAGGGGGCGGGACAGAGTGAACACTGAAGCTTTCTTT,CASRGRDRVNTEAFF
TRBV7-9,.,TRBJ1-4,TRBD1,TGTGCCAGCAGCCGCGGACAGGATAATGAAAAACTGTTTTTT,CASSRGQDNEKLFF
TRBV4-3,few,TRBJ2-3,.,TGCGCCAGCAGCCAAGGGGCGGGGGATACGCAGTATTTT,CASSQGAGDTQYF
TRBV4-1,.,TRBJ2-2,.,TGCGCCAGCAGCCCAGGGGTCACCGGGGAGCTGTTTTTT,CASSPGVTGELFF
TRBV2,.,TRBJ2-4,TRBD2,TGTGCCAGCAGTGAGGGACTAGCGGGGGAAAACATTCAGTACTTC,CASSEGLAGENIQYF
TRBV18,.,TRBJ2-7,.,TGTGCCAGCTCACCACCGGCCATGGTTGGCGAGCAGTACTTC,CASSPPAMVGEQYF
TRBV19,.,TRBJ2-3,.,TGTGCCACCACCTGGGGGGAAGATACGCAGTATTTT,CATTWGEDTQYF
TRBV4-2,.,TRBJ2-7,.,TGTGCCAGCAGCCAAGATTCCCCCGGAGGGACCGAAAACTACGAGCAGTACTTC,CASSQDSPGGTENYEQYF
TRBV13,.,TRBJ1-1,.,TGTGCCAGCAGCCCCCGGGGAGGGAACACTGAAGCTTTCTTT,CASSPRGGNTEAFF
TRBV10-3,.,TRBJ2-7,.,TGTGCCATCAGTGGAGTGGGTAGCGGAAGCTCCTACGAGCAGTACTTC,CAISGVGSGSSYEQYF
TRBV10-3,once,TRBJ1-5,TRBD1,TGTGCCATCAGTAAATCCCGGGACAGCGGCAATCAGCCCCAGCATTTT,CAISKSRDSGNQPQHF
TRBV5-6,few,TRBJ1-2,.,TGTGCCAGCAGCTTGGCACTAGCACCCTACACCTTC,CASSLALAPYTF
TRBV18,once,TRBJ1-2,.,TGTGCCAGCTCACCCGACAGGTACTATGGCTACACCTTC,CASSPDRYYGYTF
TRBV5-1,.,TRBJ2-3,.,TGCGCCAGCAGCTTTCCCAGGGGAGACGGGAGCACAGATACGCAGTATTTT,CASSFPRGDGSTDTQYF
TRBV11-2,.,TRBJ1-6,.,TGTGCCAGCAGCATTAGCCGGAGCTCCTATAATTCACCCCTCCACTTT,CASSISRSSYNSPLHF
TRBV10-1,.,TRBJ2-3,TRBD1,TGCGCCAGCAGTGAGGGGACAGGGGCTCTACCCACGGATACGCAGTATTTT,CASSEGTGALPTDTQYF